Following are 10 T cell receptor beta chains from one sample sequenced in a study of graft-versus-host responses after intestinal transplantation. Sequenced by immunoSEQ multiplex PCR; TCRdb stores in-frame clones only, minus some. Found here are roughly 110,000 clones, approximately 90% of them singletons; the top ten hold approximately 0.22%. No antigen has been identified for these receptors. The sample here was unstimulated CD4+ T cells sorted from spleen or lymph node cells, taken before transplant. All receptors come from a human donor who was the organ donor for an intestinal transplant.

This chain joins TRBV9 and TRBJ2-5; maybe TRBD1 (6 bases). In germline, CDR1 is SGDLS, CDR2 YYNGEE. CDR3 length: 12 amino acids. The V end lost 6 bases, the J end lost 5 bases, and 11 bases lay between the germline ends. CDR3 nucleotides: TGTGCCAGCAATTCCCAGGGGGAGACCCAGTACTTC. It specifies CASNSQGETQYF.

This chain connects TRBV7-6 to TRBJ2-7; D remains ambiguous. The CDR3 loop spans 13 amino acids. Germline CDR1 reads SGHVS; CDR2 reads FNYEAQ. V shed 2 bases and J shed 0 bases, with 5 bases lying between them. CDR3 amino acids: CASSLIFSYEQYF. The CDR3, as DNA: TGTGCCAGCAGCTTAATATTCTCCTACGAGCAGTACTTC. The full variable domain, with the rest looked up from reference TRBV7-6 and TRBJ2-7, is GAGVSQSPRYKVTKRGQDVALRCDPISGHVSLYWYRQALGQGPEFLTYFNYEAQQDKSGLPNDRFSAERPEGSISTLTIQRTEQRDSAMYRCASSLIFSYEQYFGPGTRLTVT.

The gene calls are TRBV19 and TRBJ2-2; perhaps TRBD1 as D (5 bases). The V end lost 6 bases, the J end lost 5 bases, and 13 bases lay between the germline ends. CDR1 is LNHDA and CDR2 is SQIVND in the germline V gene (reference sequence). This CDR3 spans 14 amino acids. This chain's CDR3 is CASSPQVRTGELFF. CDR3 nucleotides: TGTGCCAGTAGCCCACAGGTACGGACCGGGGAGCTGTTTTTT. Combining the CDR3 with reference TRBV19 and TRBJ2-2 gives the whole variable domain DGGITQSPKYLFRKEGQNVTLSCEQNLNHDAMYWYRQDPGQGLRLIYYSQIVNDFQKGDIAEGYSVSREKKESFPLTVTSAQKNPTAFYLCASSPQVRTGELFFGEGSRLTVL.

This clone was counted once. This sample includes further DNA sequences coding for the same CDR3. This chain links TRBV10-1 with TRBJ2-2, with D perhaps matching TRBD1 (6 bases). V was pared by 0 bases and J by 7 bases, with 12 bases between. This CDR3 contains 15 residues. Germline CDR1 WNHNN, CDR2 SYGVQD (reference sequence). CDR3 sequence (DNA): TGCGCCAGCAGTGAGTCGTGGGGGCTGGACGGGGAGCTGTTTTTT. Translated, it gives CASSESWGLDGELFF.

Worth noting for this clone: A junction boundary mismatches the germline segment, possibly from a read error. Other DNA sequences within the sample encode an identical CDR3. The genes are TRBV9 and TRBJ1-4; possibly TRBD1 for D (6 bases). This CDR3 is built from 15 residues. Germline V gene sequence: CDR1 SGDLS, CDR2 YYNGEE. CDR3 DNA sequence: TGTGCTAGCAGCGGTACAGGGAGGACTAATGAAAAACTGTTTTTT. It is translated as CASSGTGRTNEKLFF.

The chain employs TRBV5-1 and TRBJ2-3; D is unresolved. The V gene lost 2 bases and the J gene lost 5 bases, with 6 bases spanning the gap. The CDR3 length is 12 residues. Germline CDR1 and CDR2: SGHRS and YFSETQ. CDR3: CASSLGGDTQYF. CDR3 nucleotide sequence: TGCGCCAGCAGCTTAGGTGGAGATACGCAGTATTTT.

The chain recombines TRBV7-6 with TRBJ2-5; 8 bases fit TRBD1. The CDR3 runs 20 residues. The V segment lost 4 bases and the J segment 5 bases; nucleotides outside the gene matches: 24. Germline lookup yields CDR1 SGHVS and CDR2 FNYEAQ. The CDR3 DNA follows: TGTGCCAGCAGCTCGCATTTGGCCCGTCCAGGCAGGGGGCCAGGGGAGACCCAGTACTTC. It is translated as CASSSHLARPGRGPGETQYF.

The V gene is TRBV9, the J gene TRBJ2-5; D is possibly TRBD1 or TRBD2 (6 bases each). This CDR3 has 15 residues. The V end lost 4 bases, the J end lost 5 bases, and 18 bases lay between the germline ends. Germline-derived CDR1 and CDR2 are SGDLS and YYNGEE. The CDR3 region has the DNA TGTGCCAGCAGCCCACGGGGGCACCCTCGGGAGACCCAGTACTTC. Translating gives CASSPRGHPRETQYF.

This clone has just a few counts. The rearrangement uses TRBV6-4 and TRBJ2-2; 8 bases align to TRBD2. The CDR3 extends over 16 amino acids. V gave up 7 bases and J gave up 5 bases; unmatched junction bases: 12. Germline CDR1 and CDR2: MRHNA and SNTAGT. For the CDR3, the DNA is TGTGCCAGCACAGGTAGAGCGGGAGTGTGGACCGGGGAGCTGTTTTTT. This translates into CASTGRAGVWTGELFF.

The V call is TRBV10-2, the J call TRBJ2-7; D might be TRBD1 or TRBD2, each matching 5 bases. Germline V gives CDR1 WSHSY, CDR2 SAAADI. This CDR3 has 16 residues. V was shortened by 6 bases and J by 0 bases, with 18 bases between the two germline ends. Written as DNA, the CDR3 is TGCGCCAGCAGCGAAATAAGGGACGGCCGCTCCTACGAGCAGTACTTC. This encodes CASSEIRDGRSYEQYF.